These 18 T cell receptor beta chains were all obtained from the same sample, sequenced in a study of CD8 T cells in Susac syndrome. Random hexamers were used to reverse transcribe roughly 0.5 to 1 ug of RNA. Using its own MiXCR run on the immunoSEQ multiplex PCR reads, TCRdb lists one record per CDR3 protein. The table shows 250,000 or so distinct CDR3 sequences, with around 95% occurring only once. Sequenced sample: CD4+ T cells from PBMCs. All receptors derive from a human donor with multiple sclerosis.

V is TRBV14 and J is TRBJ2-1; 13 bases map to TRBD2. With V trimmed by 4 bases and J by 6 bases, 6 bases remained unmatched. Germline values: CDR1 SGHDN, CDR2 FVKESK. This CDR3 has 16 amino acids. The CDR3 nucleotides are TGTGCCAGCAGCCCGCCCGGGACTAGCGGGACCAATGAGCAGTTCTTC. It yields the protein CASSPPGTSGTNEQFF.

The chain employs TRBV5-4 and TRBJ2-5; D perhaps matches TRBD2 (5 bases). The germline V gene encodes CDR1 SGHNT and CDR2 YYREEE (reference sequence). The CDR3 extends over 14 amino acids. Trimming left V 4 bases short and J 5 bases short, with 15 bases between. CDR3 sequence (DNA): TGTGCCAGCAGCCCCAGGCGGGCGTTGGAGACCCAGTACTTC. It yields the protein CASSPRRALETQYF.

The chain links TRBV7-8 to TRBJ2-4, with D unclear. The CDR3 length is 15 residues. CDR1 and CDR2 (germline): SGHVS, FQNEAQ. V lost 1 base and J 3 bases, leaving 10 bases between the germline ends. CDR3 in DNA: TGTGCCAGCAGCTTAGGGTCGTTTGGCAAAAACATTCAGTACTTC. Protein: CASSLGSFGKNIQYF.

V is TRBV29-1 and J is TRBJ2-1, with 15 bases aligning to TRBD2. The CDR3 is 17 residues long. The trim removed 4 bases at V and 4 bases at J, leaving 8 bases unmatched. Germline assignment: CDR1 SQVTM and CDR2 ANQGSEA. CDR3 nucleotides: TGCAGCGTTGGATCCGGACTAGCGGGGGGGCCGTACAATGAGCAGTTCTTC. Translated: CSVGSGLAGGPYNEQFF.

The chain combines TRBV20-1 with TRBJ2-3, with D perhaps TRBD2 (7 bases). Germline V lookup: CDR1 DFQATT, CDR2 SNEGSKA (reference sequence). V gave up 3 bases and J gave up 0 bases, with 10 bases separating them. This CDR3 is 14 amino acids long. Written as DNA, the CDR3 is TGCAGTGCTAGGGGGGGGGCTAGCACAGATACGCAGTATTTT. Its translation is CSARGGASTDTQYF.

The CDR3 DNA follows: TGTGCCAGCAGCTTAGGCCAGCGTCTAACCGATACGCAGTATTTT. Protein product: CASSLGQRLTDTQYF. The chain employs TRBV7-3 and TRBJ2-3; D is ambiguous. The CDR3 has 15 amino acids. With 2 bases removed from V and 6 bases from J, the gap between germline ends came to 15 bases. CDR1 is SGHTA, CDR2 FQGTGA, per germline. Filled out from reference TRBV7-3 and TRBJ2-3, the complete variable domain reads GAGVSQTPSNKVTEKGKYVELRCDPISGHTALYWYRQSLGQGPEFLIYFQGTGAADDSGLPNDRFFAVRPEGSVSTLKIQRTERGDSAVYLCASSLGQRLTDTQYFGPGTRLTVL.

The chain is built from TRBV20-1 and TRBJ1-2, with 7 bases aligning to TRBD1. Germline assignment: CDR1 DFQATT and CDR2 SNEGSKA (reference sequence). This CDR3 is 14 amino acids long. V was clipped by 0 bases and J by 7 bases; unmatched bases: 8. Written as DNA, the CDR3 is TGCAGTGCTAGAGAAGACAGGGAGGCTTCTGGCTACACCTTC. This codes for CSAREDREASGYTF.

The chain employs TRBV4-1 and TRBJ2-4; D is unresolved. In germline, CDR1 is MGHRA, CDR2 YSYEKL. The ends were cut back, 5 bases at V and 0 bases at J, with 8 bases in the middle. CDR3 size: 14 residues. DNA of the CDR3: TGCGCCAGCAGCGACAACCTAGCCAAAAACATTCAGTACTTC. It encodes CASSDNLAKNIQYF.

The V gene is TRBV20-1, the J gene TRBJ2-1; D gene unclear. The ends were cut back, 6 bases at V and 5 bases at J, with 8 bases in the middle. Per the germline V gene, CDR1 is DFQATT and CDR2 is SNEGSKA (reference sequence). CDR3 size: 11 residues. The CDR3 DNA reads TGCAGTGCGAGGTCTAACAATGAGCAGTTCTTC. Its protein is CSARSNNEQFF.

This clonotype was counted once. CDR3 protein: CASSSLGREKLFF. The CDR3 coding sequence is TGTGCCAGCAGTTCCCTGGGTCGGGAAAAACTGTTTTTT. The gene calls are TRBV12-3 or TRBV12-4 and TRBJ1-4; D uncertain. Between the trimmed V and J ends, which lost 4 bases and 8 bases, there was a span of 11 bases. The CDR3 contains 13 residues.

The CDR3 DNA reads as TGTGCCAGCAGTTTATATAGTGAAGGGACCCAGTACTTC. Protein product: CASSLYSEGTQYF. The chain uses TRBV28 and TRBJ2-5; no reliable D call. This CDR3 spans 13 amino acids. Germline V gene sequence: CDR1 MDHEN, CDR2 SYDVKM. V shed 1 base and J shed 7 bases, with 10 bases lying between them.

CDR3 DNA sequence: TGTGCCAGCAGCCACGTCGCCTCCTACGAGCAGTACTTC. Protein product: CASSHVASYEQYF. The genes are TRBV3-1 and TRBJ2-7; D ambiguous. Germline V gene lookup returns CDR1 LGHDT and CDR2 YNNKEL (reference sequence). The V end was cut by 3 bases, the J end by 0 bases, with 6 bases between. The CDR3 totals 13 residues.

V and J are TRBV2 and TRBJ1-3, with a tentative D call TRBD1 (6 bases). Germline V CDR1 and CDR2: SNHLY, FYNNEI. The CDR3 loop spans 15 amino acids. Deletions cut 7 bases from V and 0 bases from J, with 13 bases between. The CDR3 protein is CASTGGLSSGNTIYF. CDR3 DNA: TGTGCCAGCACTGGGGGCCTAAGCTCTGGAAACACCATATATTTT.

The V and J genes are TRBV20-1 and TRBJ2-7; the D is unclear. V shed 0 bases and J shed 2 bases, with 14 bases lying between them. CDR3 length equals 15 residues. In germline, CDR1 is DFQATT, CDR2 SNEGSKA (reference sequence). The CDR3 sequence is CSARDLGSTPYEQYF. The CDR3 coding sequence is TGCAGTGCTAGAGATCTGGGGTCAACTCCCTACGAGCAGTACTTC.

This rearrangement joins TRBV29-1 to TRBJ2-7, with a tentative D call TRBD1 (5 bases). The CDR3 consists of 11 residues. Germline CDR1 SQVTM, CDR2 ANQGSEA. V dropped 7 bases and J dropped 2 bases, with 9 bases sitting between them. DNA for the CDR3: TGCAGCGCCGCAGGGCCCTACGAGCAGTACTTC. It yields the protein CSAAGPYEQYF.

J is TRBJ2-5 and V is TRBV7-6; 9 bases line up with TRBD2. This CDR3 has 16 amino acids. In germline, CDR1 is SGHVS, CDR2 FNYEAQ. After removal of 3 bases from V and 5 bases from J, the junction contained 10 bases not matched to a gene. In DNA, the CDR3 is TGTGCCAGCAGCTTTGATCTTGCGGGAGGGCGGGAGACCCAGTACTTC. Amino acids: CASSFDLAGGRETQYF.

The CDR3 DNA reads as TGTGCCAGCTCACCAGAGGGTAATAATTCACCCCTCCACTTT. It specifies CASSPEGNNSPLHF. V is TRBV18 and J is TRBJ1-6; D remains unclear. The germline gives CDR1 KGHSH, CDR2 LQKENI. The CDR3 extends over 14 amino acids. Trimming took off 2 bases at V and 5 bases at J, with 7 bases between the two ends.

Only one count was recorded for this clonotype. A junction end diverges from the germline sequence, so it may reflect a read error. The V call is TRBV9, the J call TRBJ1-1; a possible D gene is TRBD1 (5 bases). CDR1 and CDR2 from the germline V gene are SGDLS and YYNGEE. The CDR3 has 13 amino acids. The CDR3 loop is CASSGRMGLSPLF. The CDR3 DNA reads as TGTGCCAGCAGCGGACGAATGGGGCTATCGCCCCTGTTT.